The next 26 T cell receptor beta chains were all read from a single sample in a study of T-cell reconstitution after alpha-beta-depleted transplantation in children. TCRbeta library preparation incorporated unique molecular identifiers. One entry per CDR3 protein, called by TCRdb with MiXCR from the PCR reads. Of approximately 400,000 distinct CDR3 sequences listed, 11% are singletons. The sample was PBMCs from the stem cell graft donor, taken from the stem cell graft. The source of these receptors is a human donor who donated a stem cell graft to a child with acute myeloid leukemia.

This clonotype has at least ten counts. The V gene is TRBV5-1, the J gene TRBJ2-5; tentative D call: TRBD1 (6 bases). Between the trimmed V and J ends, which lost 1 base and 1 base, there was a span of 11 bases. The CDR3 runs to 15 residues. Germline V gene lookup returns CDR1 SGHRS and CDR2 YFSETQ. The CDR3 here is CASSLRGHLQETQYF. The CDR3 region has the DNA TGCGCCAGCAGCTTGAGGGGACACCTCCAAGAGACCCAGTACTTC.

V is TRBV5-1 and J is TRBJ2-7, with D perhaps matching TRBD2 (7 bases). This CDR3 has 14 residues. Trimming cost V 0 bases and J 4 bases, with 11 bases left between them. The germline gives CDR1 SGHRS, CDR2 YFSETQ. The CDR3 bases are TGCGCCAGCAGCTTGGAAGGGGGGGGATACGAGCAGTACTTC. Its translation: CASSLEGGGYEQYF. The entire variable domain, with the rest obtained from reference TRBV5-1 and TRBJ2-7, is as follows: KAGVTQTPRYLIKTRGQQVTLSCSPISGHRSVSWYQQTPGQGLQFLFEYFSETQRNKGNFPGRFSGRQFSNSRSEMNVSTLELGDSALYLCASSLEGGGYEQYFGPGTRLTVT.

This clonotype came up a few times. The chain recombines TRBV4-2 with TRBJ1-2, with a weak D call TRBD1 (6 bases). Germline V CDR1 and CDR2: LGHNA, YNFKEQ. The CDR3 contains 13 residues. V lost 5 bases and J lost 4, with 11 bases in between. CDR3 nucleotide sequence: TGTGCCAGCAGCGCAGGGACAACCTATGGCTACACCTTC. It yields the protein CASSAGTTYGYTF.

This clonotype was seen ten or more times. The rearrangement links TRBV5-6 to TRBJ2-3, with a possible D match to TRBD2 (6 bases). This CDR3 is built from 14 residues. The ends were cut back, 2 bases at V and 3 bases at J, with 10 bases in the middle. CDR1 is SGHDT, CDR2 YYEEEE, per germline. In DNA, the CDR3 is TGTGCCAGCAGCTTAGGACTAAAAACAGATACGCAGTATTTT. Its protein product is CASSLGLKTDTQYF.

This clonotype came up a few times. CDR3 loop: CSVENGYEQYV. DNA for the CDR3: TGCAGCGTTGAGAACGGTTACGAGCAGTACGTC. The chain is built from TRBV29-1 and TRBJ2-7, with D unresolved. The CDR3 runs to 11 residues. Germline values: CDR1 SQVTM, CDR2 ANQGSEA. Trimming pared 3 bases from V and 4 bases from J, leaving 7 bases between.

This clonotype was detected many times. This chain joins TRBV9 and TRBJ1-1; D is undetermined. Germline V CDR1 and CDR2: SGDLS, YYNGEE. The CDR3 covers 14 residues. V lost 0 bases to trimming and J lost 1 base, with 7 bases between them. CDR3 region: CASSVGGRNTEAFF. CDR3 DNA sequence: TGTGCCAGCAGCGTAGGAGGTCGGAACACTGAAGCTTTCTTT. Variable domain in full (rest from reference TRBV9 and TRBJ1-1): DSGVTQTPKHLITATGQRVTLRCSPRSGDLSVYWYQQSLDQGLQFLIQYYNGEERAKGNILERFSAQQFPDLHSELNLSSLELGDSALYFCASSVGGRNTEAFFGQGTRLTVV.

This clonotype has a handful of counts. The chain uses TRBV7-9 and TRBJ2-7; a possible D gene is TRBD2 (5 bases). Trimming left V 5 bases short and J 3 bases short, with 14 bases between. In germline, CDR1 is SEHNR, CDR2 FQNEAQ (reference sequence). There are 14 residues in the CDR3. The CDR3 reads CASSRNSGFYEQYF. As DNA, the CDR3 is TGTGCCAGCAGCCGGAACAGCGGTTTCTACGAGCAGTACTTC. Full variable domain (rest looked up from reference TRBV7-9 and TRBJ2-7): DTGVSQNPRHKITKRGQNVTFRCDPISEHNRLYWYRQTLGQGPEFLTYFQNEAQLEKSRLLSDRFSAERPKGSFSTLEIQRTEQGDSAMYLCASSRNSGFYEQYFGPGTRLTVT.

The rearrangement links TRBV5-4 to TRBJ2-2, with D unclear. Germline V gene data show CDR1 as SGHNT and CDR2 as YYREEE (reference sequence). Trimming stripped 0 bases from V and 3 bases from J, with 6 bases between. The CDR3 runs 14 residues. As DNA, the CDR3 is TGTGCCAGCAGCTTGGTAGGGTACACCGGGGAGCTGTTTTTT. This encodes CASSLVGYTGELFF.

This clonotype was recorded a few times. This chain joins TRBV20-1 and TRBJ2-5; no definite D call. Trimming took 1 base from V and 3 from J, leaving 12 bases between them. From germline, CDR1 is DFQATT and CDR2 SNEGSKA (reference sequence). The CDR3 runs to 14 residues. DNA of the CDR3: TGCAGTGCTAGAGCCCCCGAAAGAAAAGAGACCCAGTACTTC. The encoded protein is CSARAPERKETQYF.

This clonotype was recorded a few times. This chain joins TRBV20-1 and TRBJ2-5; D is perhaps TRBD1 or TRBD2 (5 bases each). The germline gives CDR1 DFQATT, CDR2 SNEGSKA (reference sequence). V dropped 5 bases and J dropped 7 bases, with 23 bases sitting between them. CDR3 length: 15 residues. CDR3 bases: TGCAGTGCTCCTCGCCGACGGACCGCTGGGGGGACCCAGTACTTC. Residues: CSAPRRRTAGGTQYF.

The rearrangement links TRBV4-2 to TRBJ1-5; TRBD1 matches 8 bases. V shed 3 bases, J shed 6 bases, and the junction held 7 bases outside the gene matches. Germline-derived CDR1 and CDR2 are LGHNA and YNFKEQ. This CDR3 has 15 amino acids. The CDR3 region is CASSQEQGGGQPQHF. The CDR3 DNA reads TGTGCCAGCAGCCAGGAACAGGGGGGAGGTCAGCCCCAGCATTTT.

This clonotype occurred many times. CDR3: CASSPTGVNTEAFF. CDR3 nucleotides: TGTGCCAGCAGTCCGACAGGGGTGAACACTGAAGCTTTCTTT. The chain combines TRBV27 with TRBJ1-1; TRBD1 matches 8 bases. CDR3 length: 14 residues. Per the germline V gene, CDR1 is MNHEY and CDR2 is SMNVEV (reference sequence). The trim removed 5 bases at V and 0 bases at J, leaving 2 bases unmatched.

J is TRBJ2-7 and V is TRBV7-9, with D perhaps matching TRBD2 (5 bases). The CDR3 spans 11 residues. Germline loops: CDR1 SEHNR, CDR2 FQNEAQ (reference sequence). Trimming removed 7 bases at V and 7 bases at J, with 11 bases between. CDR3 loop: CASTLLGEQYF. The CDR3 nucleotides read TGTGCCAGCACCCTACTAGGAGAGCAGTACTTC. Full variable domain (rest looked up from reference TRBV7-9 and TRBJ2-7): DTGVSQNPRHKITKRGQNVTFRCDPISEHNRLYWYRQTLGQGPEFLTYFQNEAQLEKSRLLSDRFSAERPKGSFSTLEIQRTEQGDSAMYLCASTLLGEQYFGPGTRLTVT.

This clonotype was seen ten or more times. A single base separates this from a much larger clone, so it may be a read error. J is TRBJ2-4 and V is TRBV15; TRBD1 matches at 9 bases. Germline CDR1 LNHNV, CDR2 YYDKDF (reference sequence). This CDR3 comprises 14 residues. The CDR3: CATSRTGGKNSQYF. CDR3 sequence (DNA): TGTGCCACCAGCAGGACAGGGGGTAAAAACAGTCAGTACTTC.

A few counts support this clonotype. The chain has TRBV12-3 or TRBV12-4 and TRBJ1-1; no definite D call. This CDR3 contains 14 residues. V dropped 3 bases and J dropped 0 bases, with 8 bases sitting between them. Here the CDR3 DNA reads TGTGCCAGCAGTTTTCGATCGGTGAACACTGAAGCTTTCTTT. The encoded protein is CASSFRSVNTEAFF.

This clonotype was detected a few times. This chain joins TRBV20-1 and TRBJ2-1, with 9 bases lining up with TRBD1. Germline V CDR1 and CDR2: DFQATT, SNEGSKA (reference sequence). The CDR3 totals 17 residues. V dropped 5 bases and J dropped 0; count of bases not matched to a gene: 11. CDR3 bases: TGCAGTGCTGACGGGACAGGGCGCTTGAGCTCCTACAATGAGCAGTTCTTC. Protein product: CSADGTGRLSSYNEQFF.

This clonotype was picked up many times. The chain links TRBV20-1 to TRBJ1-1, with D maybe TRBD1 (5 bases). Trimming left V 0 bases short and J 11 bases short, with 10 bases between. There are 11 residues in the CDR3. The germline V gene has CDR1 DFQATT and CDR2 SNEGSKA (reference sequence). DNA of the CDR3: TGCAGTGCTAGAGAAACAGGTTACGCTTTCTTT. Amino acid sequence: CSARETGYAFF.

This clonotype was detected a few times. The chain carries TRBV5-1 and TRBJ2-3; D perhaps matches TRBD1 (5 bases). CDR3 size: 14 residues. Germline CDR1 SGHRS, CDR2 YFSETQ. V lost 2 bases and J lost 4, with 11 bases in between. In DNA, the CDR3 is TGCGCCAGCAGCTTTGGACAAGAAGCAGATACGCAGTATTTT. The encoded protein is CASSFGQEADTQYF.

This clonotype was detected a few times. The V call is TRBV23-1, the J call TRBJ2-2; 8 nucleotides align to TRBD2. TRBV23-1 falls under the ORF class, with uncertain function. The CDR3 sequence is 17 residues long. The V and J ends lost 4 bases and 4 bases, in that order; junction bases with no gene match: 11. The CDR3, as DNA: TGCGCCAGCAGTCGTCAGGGGACTAGTCGTGGCACCGGGGAGCTGTTTTTT. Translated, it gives CASSRQGTSRGTGELFF.

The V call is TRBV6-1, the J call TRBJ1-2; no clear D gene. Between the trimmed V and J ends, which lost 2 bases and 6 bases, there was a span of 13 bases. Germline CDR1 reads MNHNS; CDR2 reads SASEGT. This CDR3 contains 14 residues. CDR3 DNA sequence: TGTGCCAGCAGTGAACCCAGACCGACCGATGGCTACACCTTC. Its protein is CASSEPRPTDGYTF.

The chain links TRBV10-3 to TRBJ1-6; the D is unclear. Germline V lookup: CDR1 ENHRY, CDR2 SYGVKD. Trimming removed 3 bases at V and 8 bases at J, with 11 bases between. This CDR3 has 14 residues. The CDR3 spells CAISEWGKDSPLHF. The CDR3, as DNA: TGTGCCATCAGTGAATGGGGAAAGGATTCACCCCTCCACTTT.

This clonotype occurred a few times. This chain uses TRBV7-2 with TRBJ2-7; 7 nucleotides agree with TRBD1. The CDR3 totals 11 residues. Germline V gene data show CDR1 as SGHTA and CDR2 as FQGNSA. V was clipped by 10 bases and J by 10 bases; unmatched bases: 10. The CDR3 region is CAKGTAHHQYF. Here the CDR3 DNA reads TGTGCCAAGGGGACAGCGCATCACCAGTACTTC. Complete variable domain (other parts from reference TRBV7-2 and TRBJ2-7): GAGVSQSPSNKVTEKGKDVELRCDPISGHTALYWYRQSLGQGLEFLIYFQGNSAPDKSGLPSDRFSAERTGGSVSTLTIQRTQQEDSAVYLCAKGTAHHQYFGPGTRLTVT.

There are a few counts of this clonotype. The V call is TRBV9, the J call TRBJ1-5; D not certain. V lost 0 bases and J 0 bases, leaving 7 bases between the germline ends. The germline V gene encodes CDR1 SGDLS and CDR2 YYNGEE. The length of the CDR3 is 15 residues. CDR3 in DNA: TGTGCCAGCAGCGTAGGGGAGTATAGCAATCAGCCCCAGCATTTT. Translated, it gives CASSVGEYSNQPQHF.

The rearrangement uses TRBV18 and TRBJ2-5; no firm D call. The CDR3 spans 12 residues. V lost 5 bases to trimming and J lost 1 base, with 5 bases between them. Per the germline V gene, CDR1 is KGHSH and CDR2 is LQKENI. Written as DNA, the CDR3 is TGTGCCAGCTCATGGTCCCAAGAGACCCAGTACTTC. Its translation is CASSWSQETQYF.

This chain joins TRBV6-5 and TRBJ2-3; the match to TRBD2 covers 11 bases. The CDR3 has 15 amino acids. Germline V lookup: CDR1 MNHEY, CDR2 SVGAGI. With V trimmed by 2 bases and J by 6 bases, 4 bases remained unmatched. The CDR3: CASSYASGGPDTQYF. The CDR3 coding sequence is TGTGCCAGCAGTTACGCTAGCGGGGGGCCGGATACGCAGTATTTT.

CDR3 nucleotides: TGTGCCAGCAGCTTAGAAGAGCGGGACTACGAGCAGTACTTC. It codes for CASSLEERDYEQYF. This chain connects TRBV7-9 to TRBJ2-7; 7 nucleotides agree with TRBD2. The CDR3 spans 14 residues. Germline assignment: CDR1 SEHNR and CDR2 FQNEAQ (reference sequence). Trimming took 1 base from V and 3 from J; bases not matched to a gene: 3. Filled out from reference TRBV7-9 and TRBJ2-7, the complete variable domain reads DTGVSQNPRHKITKRGQNVTFRCDPISEHNRLYWYRQTLGQGPEFLTYFQNEAQLEKSRLLSDRFSAERPKGSFSTLEIQRTEQGDSAMYLCASSLEERDYEQYFGPGTRLTVT.